The entry that follows covers one T cell receptor beta chain sequence. The antigen is unknown. The record originates from a study of identical twins. Whole-study results and caveats: Zero-insertion results could be subject to partial confounding by invariant MAIT and iNKT cells. The models systematically underestimated how much out-of-frame TCR alpha was shared in monozygotic twins.

Everyone who donated was a healthy Caucasian. Template switching added a universal primer site, and cDNA bore unique molecular identifiers. TCRdb reprocessed the 5' RACE reads via MiXCR and lists one record per CDR3 protein. The sample records 400,000 to 500,000 distinct CDR3 sequences, approximately 17% being singletons. The CDR3 runs to 18 residues. Germline CDR1 and CDR2: SGHAT and FQNNGV. V trimming: 1 base; J trimming: 4 bases; junction bases outside the gene matches: 7. Sample: naive T cells sorted from blood. This TCR came from a man over 45 in good health. V gene TRBV11-2 combines with J gene TRBJ2-1; 13 positions match TRBD2. Here the CDR3 reads CASSLGGLAGIKYNEQFF. In nucleotides, the CDR3 is TGTGCCAGCAGCTTAGGGGGACTAGCGGGGATAAAGTACAATGAGCAGTTCTTC. The full variable domain, with the rest looked up from reference TRBV11-2 and TRBJ2-1, is EAGVAQSPRYKIIEKRQSVAFWCNPISGHATLYWYQQILGQGPKLLIQFQNNGVVDDSQLPKDRFSAERLKGVDSTLKIQPAKLEDSAVYLCASSLGGLAGIKYNEQFFGPGTRLTVL.